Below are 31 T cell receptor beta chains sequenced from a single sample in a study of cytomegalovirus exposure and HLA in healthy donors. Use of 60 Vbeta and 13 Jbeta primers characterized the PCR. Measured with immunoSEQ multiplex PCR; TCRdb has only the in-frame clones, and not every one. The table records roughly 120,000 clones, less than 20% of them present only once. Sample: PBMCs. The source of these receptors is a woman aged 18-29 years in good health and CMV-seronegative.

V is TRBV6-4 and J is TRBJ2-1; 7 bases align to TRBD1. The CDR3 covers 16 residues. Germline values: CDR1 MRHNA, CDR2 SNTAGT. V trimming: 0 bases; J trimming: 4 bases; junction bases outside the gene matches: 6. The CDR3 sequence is CASSDSVGTAYNEQFF. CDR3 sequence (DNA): TGTGCCAGCAGTGACTCGGTGGGGACAGCATACAATGAGCAGTTCTTC.

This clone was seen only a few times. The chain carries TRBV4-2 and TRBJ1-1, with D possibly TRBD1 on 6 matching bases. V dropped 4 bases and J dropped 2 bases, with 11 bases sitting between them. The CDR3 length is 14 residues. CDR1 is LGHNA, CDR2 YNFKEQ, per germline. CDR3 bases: TGTGCCAGCAGCCCACCGGGACAAAACACTGAAGCTTTCTTT. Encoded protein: CASSPPGQNTEAFF.

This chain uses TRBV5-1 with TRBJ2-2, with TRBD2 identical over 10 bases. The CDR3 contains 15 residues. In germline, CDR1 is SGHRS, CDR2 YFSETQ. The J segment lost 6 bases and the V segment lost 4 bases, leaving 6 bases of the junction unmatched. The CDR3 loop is CASSMPSGSPGELFF. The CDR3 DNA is TGCGCCAGCAGCATGCCTAGCGGGAGTCCCGGGGAGCTGTTTTTT.

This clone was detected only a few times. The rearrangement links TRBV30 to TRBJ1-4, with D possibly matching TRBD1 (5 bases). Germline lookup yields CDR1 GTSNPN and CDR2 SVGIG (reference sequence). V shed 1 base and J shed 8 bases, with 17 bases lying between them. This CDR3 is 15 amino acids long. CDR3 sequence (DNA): TGTGCCTGGAGTGCGTCCTGGCACGCAGGGGAAAAACTGTTTTTT. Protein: CAWSASWHAGEKLFF.

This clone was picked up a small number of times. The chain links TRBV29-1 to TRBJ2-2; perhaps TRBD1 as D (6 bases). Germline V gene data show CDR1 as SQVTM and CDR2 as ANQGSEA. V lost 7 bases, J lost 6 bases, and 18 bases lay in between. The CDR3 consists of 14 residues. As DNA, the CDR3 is TGCAGCGCTGGTCAGGGGTTGGGGGCCGGGGAGCTGTTTTTT. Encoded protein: CSAGQGLGAGELFF.

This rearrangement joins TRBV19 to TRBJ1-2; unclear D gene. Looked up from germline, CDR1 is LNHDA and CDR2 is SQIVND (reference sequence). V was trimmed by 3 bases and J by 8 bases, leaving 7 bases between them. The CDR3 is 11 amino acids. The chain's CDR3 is CASSIEGGYTF. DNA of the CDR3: TGTGCCAGTAGTATTGAGGGCGGCTACACCTTC. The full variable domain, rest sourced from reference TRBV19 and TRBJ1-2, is DGGITQSPKYLFRKEGQNVTLSCEQNLNHDAMYWYRQDPGQGLRLIYYSQIVNDFQKGDIAEGYSVSREKKESFPLTVTSAQKNPTAFYLCASSIEGGYTFGSGTRLTVV.

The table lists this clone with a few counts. In nucleotides, the CDR3 is TGTGCCAGCAGTGCCCCTGGACAGGGCGAAACTTTCTTT. Translating gives CASSAPGQGETFF. This chain connects TRBV6-1 to TRBJ1-1; 8 bases are shared with TRBD1. Germline CDR1 MNHNS, CDR2 SASEGT. The CDR3 has 13 amino acids. J gave up 12 bases and V 4 bases, and 10 bases lay outside the gene matches.

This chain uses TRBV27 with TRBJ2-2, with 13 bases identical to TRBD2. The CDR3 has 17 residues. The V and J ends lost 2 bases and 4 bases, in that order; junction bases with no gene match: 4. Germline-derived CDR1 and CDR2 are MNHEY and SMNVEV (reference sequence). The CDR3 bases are TGTGCCAGCAGTTTAAGACTAGCGGGAGGCCGCACCGGGGAGCTGTTTTTT. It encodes CASSLRLAGGRTGELFF.

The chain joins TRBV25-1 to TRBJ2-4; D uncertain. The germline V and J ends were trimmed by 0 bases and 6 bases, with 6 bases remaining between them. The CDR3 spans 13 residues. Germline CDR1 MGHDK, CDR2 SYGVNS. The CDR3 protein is CASSEYRGNIQYF. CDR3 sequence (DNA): TGTGCCAGCAGTGAATATAGAGGAAACATTCAGTACTTC.

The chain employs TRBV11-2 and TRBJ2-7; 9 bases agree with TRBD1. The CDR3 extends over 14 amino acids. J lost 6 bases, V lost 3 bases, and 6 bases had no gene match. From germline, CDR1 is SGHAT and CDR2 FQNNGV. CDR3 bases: TGTGCCAGCAGCTTTCCCGGGACAGGGACCGAGCAGTACTTC. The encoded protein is CASSFPGTGTEQYF.

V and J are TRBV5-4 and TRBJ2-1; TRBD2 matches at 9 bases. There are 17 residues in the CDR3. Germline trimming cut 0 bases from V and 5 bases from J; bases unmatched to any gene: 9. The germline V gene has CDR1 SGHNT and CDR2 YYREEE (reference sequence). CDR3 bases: TGTGCCAGCAGCTTGGCCCCTGGCGGGGGGGCCAACAATGAGCAGTTCTTC. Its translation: CASSLAPGGGANNEQFF.

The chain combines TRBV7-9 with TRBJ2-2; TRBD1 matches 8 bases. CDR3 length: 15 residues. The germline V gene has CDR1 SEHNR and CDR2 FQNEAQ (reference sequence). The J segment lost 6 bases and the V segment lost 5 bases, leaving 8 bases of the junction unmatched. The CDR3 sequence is CASSPGTGAAGELFF. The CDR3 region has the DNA TGTGCCAGCAGCCCGGGGACAGGTGCCGCCGGGGAGCTGTTTTTT.

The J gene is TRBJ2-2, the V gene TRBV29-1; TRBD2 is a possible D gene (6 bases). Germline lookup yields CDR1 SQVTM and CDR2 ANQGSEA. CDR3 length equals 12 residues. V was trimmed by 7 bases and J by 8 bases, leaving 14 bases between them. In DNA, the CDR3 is TGCAGCGCCCGACCGGGGGTTGGGGAGCTGTTTTTT. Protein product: CSARPGVGELFF.

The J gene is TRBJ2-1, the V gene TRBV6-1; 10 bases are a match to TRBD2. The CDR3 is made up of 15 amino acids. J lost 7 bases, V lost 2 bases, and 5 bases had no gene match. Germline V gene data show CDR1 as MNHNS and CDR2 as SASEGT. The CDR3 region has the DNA TGTGCCAGCAGTGAATTGACTAGCGGGTTGAATGAGCAGTTCTTC. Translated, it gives CASSELTSGLNEQFF.

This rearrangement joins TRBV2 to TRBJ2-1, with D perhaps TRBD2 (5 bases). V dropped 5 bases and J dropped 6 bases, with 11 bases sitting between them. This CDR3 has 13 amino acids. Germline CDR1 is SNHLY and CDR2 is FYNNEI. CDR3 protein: CASSRELSNEQFF. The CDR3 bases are TGTGCCAGCAGTCGGGAATTGAGCAATGAGCAGTTCTTC.

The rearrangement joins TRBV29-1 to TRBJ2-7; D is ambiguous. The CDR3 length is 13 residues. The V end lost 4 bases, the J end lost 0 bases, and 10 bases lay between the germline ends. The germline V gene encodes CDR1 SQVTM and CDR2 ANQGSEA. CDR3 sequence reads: CSVGQQTSYEQYF. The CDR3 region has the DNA TGCAGCGTTGGGCAACAGACCTCCTACGAGCAGTACTTC.

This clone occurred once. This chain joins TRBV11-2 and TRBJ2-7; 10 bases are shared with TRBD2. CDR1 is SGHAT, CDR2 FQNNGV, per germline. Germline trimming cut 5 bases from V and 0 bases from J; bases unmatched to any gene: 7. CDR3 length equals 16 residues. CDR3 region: CASSLLAGATSYEQYF. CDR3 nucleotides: TGTGCCAGCAGCCTGCTAGCGGGAGCCACCTCCTACGAGCAGTACTTC.

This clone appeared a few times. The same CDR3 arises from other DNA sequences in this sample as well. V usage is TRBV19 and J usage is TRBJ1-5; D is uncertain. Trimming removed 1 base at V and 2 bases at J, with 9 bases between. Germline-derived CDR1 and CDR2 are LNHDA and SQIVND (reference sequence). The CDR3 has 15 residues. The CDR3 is CASSIGTGGNQPQHF. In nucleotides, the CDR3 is TGTGCCAGTAGTATAGGAACTGGAGGCAATCAGCCCCAGCATTTT. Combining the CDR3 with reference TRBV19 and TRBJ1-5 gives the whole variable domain DGGITQSPKYLFRKEGQNVTLSCEQNLNHDAMYWYRQDPGQGLRLIYYSQIVNDFQKGDIAEGYSVSREKKESFPLTVTSAQKNPTAFYLCASSIGTGGNQPQHFGDGTRLSIL.

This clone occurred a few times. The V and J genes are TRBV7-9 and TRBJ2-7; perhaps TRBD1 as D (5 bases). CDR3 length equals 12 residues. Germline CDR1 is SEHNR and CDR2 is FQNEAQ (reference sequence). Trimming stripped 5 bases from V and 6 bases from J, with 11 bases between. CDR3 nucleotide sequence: TGTGCCAGCAGCGCAGGGTGGGGCGAGCAGTACTTC. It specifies CASSAGWGEQYF. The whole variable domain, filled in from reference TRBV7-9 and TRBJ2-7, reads DTGVSQNPRHKITKRGQNVTFRCDPISEHNRLYWYRQTLGQGPEFLTYFQNEAQLEKSRLLSDRFSAERPKGSFSTLEIQRTEQGDSAMYLCASSAGWGEQYFGPGTRLTVT.

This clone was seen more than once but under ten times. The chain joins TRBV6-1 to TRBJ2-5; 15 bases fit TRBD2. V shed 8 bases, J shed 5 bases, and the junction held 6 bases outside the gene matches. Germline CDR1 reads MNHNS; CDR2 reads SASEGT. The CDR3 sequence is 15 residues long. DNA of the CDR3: TGTGCCAGCCATTGGACTAGCGGGGGGGCGGAGACCCAGTACTTC. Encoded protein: CASHWTSGGAETQYF.

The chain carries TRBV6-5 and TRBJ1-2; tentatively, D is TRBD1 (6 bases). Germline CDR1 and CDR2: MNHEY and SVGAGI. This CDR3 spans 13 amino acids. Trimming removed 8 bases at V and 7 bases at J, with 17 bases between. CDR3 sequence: CASGFAGEGGYTF. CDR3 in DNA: TGTGCCAGCGGCTTTGCAGGGGAGGGTGGCTACACCTTC.

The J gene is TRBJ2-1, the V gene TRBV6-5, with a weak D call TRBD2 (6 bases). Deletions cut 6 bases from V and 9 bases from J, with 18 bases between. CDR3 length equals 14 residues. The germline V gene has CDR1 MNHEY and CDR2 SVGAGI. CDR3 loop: CASRLAGFEGEQFF. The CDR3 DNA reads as TGTGCCAGCAGGTTGGCGGGATTTGAGGGTGAGCAGTTCTTC.

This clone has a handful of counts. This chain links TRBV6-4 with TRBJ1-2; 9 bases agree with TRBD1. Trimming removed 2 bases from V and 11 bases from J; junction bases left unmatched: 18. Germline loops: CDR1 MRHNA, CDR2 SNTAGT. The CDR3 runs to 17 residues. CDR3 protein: CASSDPGQGSSGIIYTF. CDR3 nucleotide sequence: TGTGCCAGCAGTGACCCCGGACAGGGGTCGTCAGGGATCATTTACACCTTC.

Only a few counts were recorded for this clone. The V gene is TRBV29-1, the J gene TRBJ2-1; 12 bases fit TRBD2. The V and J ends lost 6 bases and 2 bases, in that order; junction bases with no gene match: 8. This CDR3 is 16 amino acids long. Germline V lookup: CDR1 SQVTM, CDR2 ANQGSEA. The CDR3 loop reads CSVERTSGDTYNEQFF. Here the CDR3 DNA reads TGCAGCGTCGAAAGGACTAGCGGGGATACCTACAATGAGCAGTTCTTC.

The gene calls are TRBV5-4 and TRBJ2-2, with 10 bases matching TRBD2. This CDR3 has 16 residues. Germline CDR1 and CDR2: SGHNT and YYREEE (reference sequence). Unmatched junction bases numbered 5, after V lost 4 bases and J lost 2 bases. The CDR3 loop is CASSPRTSGNTGELFF. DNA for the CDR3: TGTGCCAGCAGCCCCCGGACTAGCGGCAACACCGGGGAGCTGTTTTTT.

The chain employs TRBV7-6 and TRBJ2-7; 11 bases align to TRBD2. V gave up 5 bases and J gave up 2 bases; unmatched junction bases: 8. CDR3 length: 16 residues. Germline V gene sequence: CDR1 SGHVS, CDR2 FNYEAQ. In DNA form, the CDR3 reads TGTGCCAGCAGCCCCACTAGCGGGGGTCCTCCCTACGAGCAGTACTTC. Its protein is CASSPTSGGPPYEQYF.

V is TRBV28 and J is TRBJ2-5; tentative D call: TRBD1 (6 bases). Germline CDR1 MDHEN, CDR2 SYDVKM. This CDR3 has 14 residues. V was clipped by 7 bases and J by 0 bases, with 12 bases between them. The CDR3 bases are TGTGCCAGCACCAAACGGACAGACCAAGAGACCCAGTACTTC. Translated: CASTKRTDQETQYF.

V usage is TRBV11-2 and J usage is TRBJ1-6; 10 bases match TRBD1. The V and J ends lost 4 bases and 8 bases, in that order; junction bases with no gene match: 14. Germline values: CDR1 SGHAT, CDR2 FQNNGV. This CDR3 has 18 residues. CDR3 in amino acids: CASSSLTGTGANYSPLHF. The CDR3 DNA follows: TGTGCCAGCAGCTCCTTAACCGGGACAGGGGCGAATTATTCACCCCTCCACTTT.

CDR3 coding DNA: TGTGCCACCCGCTCCCGGGACAGCTACCTGGAGCAGTACTTC. This gives the protein CATRSRDSYLEQYF. The chain couples TRBV27 to TRBJ2-7; TRBD1 agrees at 7 bases. This CDR3 region has 14 residues. The V gene end was trimmed by 10 bases and the J gene end by 7 bases; junction bases not matched to a gene: 16. Germline CDR1 MNHEY, CDR2 SMNVEV (reference sequence).

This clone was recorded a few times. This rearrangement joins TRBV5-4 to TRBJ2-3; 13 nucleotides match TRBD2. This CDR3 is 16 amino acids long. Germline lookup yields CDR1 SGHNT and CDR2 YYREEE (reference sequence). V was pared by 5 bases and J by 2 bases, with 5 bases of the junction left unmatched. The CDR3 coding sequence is TGTGCCAGCAGTTCCGGGACTAGCGGGGACACAGATACGCAGTATTTT. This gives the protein CASSSGTSGDTDTQYF.

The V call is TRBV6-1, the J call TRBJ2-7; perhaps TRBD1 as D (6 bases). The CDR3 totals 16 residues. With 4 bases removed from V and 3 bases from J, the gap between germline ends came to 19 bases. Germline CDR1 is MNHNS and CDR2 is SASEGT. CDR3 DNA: TGTGCCAGCAGTGGGGGACGAGGGGGATTTTACTACGAGCAGTACTTC. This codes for CASSGGRGGFYYEQYF.